This T cell receptor beta chain was retrieved from a study of cytomegalovirus exposure and HLA in healthy donors. The CDR3 consists of 12 residues. Germline CDR1 is MDHEN and CDR2 is SYDVKM. V was cut by 3 bases and J by 6 bases, with 8 bases left in between. It was with 60 Vbeta and 13 Jbeta primers that the PCR ran. Some clones are missing from TCRdb's copy, which holds only in-frame ones; the method was immunoSEQ multiplex PCR. The sample consists of about 130,000 clones, more than 80% of them appearing once. The chain joins TRBV28 to TRBJ1-1; D ambiguous. The clonotype was recovered from a man aged 35 to 55 in good health and CMV-seronegative. The material sequenced was PBMCs. The CDR3 DNA reads TGTGCCAGCAGTTTGGTTGGCCCTGAAGCTTTCTTT. Translation gives CASSLVGPEAFF.